This T cell receptor beta chain was found in a study of blood T cell repertoires in COVID-19. Overall study: There were acute and convalescent COVID-19 samples, and they came from the United States, Italy and Spain. The cDNA or gDNA used as material had been derived from T cells, B-cell-depleted T cells, or PBMCs.

The trim removed 5 bases at V and 2 bases at J, leaving 12 bases unmatched. The V gene's germline CDR1 is KGHSH and CDR2 LQKENI. The CDR3 totals 19 residues. Original methodology: The assay estimated nucleated cells by amplifying reference gene primers. Sequencing used immunoSEQ multiplex PCR; TCRdb keeps in-frame clones, though not all of them. Clone size and the V and J calls come from that table; the DNA yielded D and trimming. The sample contains a few hundred thousand clones, approximately 86% of which appear only once. This sequence originates from a man in his sixties with acute or convalescent COVID-19. Sequencing input: peripheral blood. The chain combines TRBV18 with TRBJ2-7, with 16 bases fitting TRBD2. The chain's CDR3 is CASSASGTSGGASTYEQYF. The CDR3 region has the DNA TGTGCCAGCTCAGCCTCCGGGACTAGCGGGGGGGCTTCCACCTACGAGCAGTACTTC.